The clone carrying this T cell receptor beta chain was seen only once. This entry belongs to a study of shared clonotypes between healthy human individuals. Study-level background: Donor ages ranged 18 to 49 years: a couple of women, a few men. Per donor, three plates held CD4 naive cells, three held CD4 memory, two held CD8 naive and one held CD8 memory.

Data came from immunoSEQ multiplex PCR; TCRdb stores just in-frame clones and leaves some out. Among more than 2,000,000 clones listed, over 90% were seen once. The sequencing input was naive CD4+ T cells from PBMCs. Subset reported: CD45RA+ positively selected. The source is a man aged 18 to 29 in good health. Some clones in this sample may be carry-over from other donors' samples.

DNA of the CDR3: TGCAGCGTTGTCTCGCCTAGCACCGGGGAGCTGTTTTTT. As protein: CSVVSPSTGELFF. The chain couples TRBV29-1 to TRBJ2-2; the D is unclear. The CDR3 covers 13 residues. Trimming removed 4 bases from V and 4 bases from J, with 10 bases in between. Germline V CDR1 and CDR2: SQVTM, ANQGSEA.